A selection of T cell receptor beta chains follows, all from one sample in a study of post-analysis software for immune sequencing data. TCRdb re-called the PCR reads with MiXCR, one entry per CDR3 protein. The table lists approximately 660,000 distinct CDR3 sequences, approximately 60% of them singletons. The sequencing input was blood. The source is a girl aged 2 to 9 with multiple sclerosis. Both conserved end residues are part of each CDR3. The order of the fields is CDR3 length, J gene, clone size, V gene, D gene, CDR3 DNA, CDR3 protein. D genes are given only for firm matches. Clone size is stated in some rows and not others, as once, few, many or a class when expanded.

length: 13
J: TRBJ2-1
size: .
V: TRBV12-3/TRBV12-4
D: .
DNA: TGTGCCAACAGCGACAGCCCGTACAATGAGCAGTTCTTC
CDR3: CANSDSPYNEQFF

length: 12
J: TRBJ2-3
size: few
V: TRBV28
D: .
DNA: TGTGCCAGCACCGAAAGTGGAGATACGCAGTATTTT
CDR3: CASTESGDTQYF

length: 16
J: TRBJ2-1
size: .
V: TRBV7-9
D: TRBD1
DNA: TGTGCCAGCAACACTAACAGACAGGGGGGCAGCGGCGAGCAGTTCTTC
CDR3: CASNTNRQGGSGEQFF

length: 16
J: TRBJ2-1
size: .
V: TRBV7-9
D: TRBD1
DNA: TGTGCCAGCAGCTTAACCGGGACAGGGGCGTACAATGAGCAGTTCTTC
CDR3: CASSLTGTGAYNEQFF

length: 14
J: TRBJ2-1
size: .
V: TRBV7-3
D: TRBD2
DNA: TGTGCCAGGGAGCGGGGGGGAGACGACAATGAGCAGTTCTTC
CDR3: CARERGGDDNEQFF

length: 17
J: TRBJ2-3
size: .
V: TRBV10-3
D: TRBD1
DNA: TGTGCCATCAGTGGGAACCCGGGACAGACTTACACAGATACGCAGTATTTT
CDR3: CAISGNPGQTYTDTQYF

length: 21
J: TRBJ1-1
size: once
V: TRBV9
D: TRBD1
DNA: TGTGCCAGCAGCGTCGTATCCCTGCGGGGGACAGCAAATATCCGGCACACTGAAGCTTTCTTT
CDR3: CASSVVSLRGTANIRHTEAFF

length: 14
J: TRBJ1-2
size: few
V: TRBV29-1
D: .
DNA: TGCAGCGCCCCGGAGGCGGGCACGGGCTATGGCTACACCTTC
CDR3: CSAPEAGTGYGYTF

length: 16
J: TRBJ2-5
size: .
V: TRBV15
D: TRBD1
DNA: TGTGCCACCAGCCGCGGGGAGGACAGGGACGAGGGGACCCAGTACTTC
CDR3: CATSRGEDRDEGTQYF

length: 13
J: TRBJ2-3
size: .
V: TRBV29-1
D: .
DNA: TGCAGCGTTGGTGTTGGATCCGCAGATACGCAGTATTTT
CDR3: CSVGVGSADTQYF

length: 14
J: TRBJ2-5
size: .
V: TRBV6-1
D: .
DNA: TGTGCCAGCACCCATAGGGGGGGTGGGGAGACCCAGTACTTC
CDR3: CASTHRGGGETQYF

length: 13
J: TRBJ2-1
size: few
V: TRBV12-3/TRBV12-4
D: .
DNA: TGTGCCAGCAGTTCCTTAACGAACAATGAGCAGTTCTTC
CDR3: CASSSLTNNEQFF

length: 16
J: TRBJ1-3
size: .
V: TRBV4-3
D: .
DNA: TGCGCCAGCAGCCAAATCCACGACGGCTCTGGAAACACCATATATTTT
CDR3: CASSQIHDGSGNTIYF

length: 13
J: TRBJ2-7
size: .
V: TRBV29-1
D: TRBD1
DNA: TGCAGCGCCGGACAGGGGAGCGCCGGCGAGCAGTACTTC
CDR3: CSAGQGSAGEQYF

length: 16
J: TRBJ2-3
size: .
V: TRBV18
D: TRBD1
DNA: TGTGCCAGCTCCCTATCCCCGGGACAGGGGCACCATACGCAGTATTTT
CDR3: CASSLSPGQGHHTQYF

length: 14
J: TRBJ2-7
size: .
V: TRBV9
D: TRBD1
DNA: TGTGCCAGCAGCGGCGAACGGACAGGGCGCGAGCAGTACTTC
CDR3: CASSGERTGREQYF

length: 13
J: TRBJ2-2
size: few
V: TRBV12-3/TRBV12-4
D: .
DNA: TGTGCCAGCAGTTTAGAAGTCACCGGGGAGCTGTTTTTT
CDR3: CASSLEVTGELFF

length: 14
J: TRBJ2-3
size: .
V: TRBV29-1
D: TRBD1
DNA: TGCAGCGGCCTGGACAGGGCGGGCGCAGATACGCAGTATTTT
CDR3: CSGLDRAGADTQYF

length: 13
J: TRBJ2-7
size: few
V: TRBV20-1
D: .
DNA: TGCAGTGCTAGAGGGGTGGGATCCTACGAGCAGTACTTC
CDR3: CSARGVGSYEQYF

length: 14
J: TRBJ2-5
size: once
V: TRBV27
D: .
DNA: TGTGCCAGCAGTATGAGGGGGGGCCGGGAGACCCAGTACTTC
CDR3: CASSMRGGRETQYF

length: 14
J: TRBJ2-3
size: .
V: TRBV2
D: .
DNA: TGTGCCACCCGCAGGGACACTATCACAGATACGCAGTATTTT
CDR3: CATRRDTITDTQYF

length: 16
J: TRBJ1-1
size: .
V: TRBV6-5
D: .
DNA: TGTGCCAGCAGTTACGGAGGGGTCCCCATGAACACTGAAGCTTTCTTT
CDR3: CASSYGGVPMNTEAFF

length: 13
J: TRBJ2-1
size: .
V: TRBV7-2
D: .
DNA: TGTGCCAGCAGCCGACGGGGCTTCTTAGAGCAGTTCTTC
CDR3: CASSRRGFLEQFF

length: 14
J: TRBJ1-5
size: .
V: TRBV19
D: .
DNA: TGTGCCAGTAGTATAGACGGTAGCAATCAGCCCCAGCATTTT
CDR3: CASSIDGSNQPQHF

length: 17
J: TRBJ2-4
size: .
V: TRBV20-1
D: TRBD2
DNA: TGCAGTGCTAGAGGGGGATCGGGGGGGATAGCCAAAAACATTCAGTACTTC
CDR3: CSARGGSGGIAKNIQYF

length: 13
J: TRBJ2-4
size: .
V: TRBV7-2
D: TRBD2
DNA: TGTGCCAGCAGCGGCCGGGGGGAAAACATTCAGTACTTC
CDR3: CASSGRGENIQYF

length: 13
J: TRBJ1-5
size: .
V: TRBV20-1
D: .
DNA: TGCAGTGCTAGGCAGGGTCCCGATCAGCCCCAGCATTTT
CDR3: CSARQGPDQPQHF

length: 17
J: TRBJ2-4
size: .
V: TRBV6-2/TRBV6-3
D: .
DNA: TGTGCCAGCAGTTACAGGGACACAAAAAAGGGCAAAAACATTCAGTACTTC
CDR3: CASSYRDTKKGKNIQYF

length: 17
J: TRBJ1-1
size: .
V: TRBV5-1
D: .
DNA: TGCGCCAGCAGCTTGGCCGGCACAGGGCAATTTAACACTGAAGCTTTCTTT
CDR3: CASSLAGTGQFNTEAFF

length: 15
J: TRBJ2-3
size: once
V: TRBV12-3/TRBV12-4
D: .
DNA: TGTGCCAGCACGCCCTGGGCTACTAGCACAGATACGCAGTATTTT
CDR3: CASTPWATSTDTQYF

length: 19
J: TRBJ2-1
size: .
V: TRBV6-2/TRBV6-3
D: TRBD2
DNA: TGTGCCAGCAGTTCGTTCCTAGCGGGGGCCTCCTTCTCCTACAATGAGCAGTTCTTC
CDR3: CASSSFLAGASFSYNEQFF

length: 16
J: TRBJ2-1
size: few
V: TRBV5-1
D: .
DNA: TGCGCCAGCAGCACCGCCGGGACATCCTCCTACAATGAGCAGTTCTTC
CDR3: CASSTAGTSSYNEQFF

length: 15
J: TRBJ1-2
size: few
V: TRBV5-1
D: TRBD1
DNA: TGCGCCAGCAGCTTGAGGGACAGGGTGGACTATGGCTACACCTTC
CDR3: CASSLRDRVDYGYTF

length: 14
J: TRBJ2-7
size: few
V: TRBV7-9
D: .
DNA: TGTGCCAGCAGCCCCGACAGGAATACCTACGAGCAGTACTTC
CDR3: CASSPDRNTYEQYF

length: 15
J: TRBJ2-7
size: few
V: TRBV20-1
D: TRBD1
DNA: TGCAGTGCTCCCGACAATGACAGGGGGGATGACGAGCAGTACTTC
CDR3: CSAPDNDRGDDEQYF

length: 13
J: TRBJ2-1
size: .
V: TRBV29-1
D: .
DNA: TGCAGCGTCGCTATTCCTATCCTCAATGAGCAGTTCTTC
CDR3: CSVAIPILNEQFF

length: 11
J: TRBJ2-1
size: few
V: TRBV6-6
D: .
DNA: TGTGCCACGTCACACAGACACCTTCAGTTCTTC
CDR3: CATSHRHLQFF

length: 14
J: TRBJ2-2
size: .
V: TRBV5-4
D: .
DNA: TGTGCCAGCAAGACCCTGAGTTCCGACGGGGAGCTGTTTTTT
CDR3: CASKTLSSDGELFF

length: 15
J: TRBJ1-2
size: .
V: TRBV15
D: .
DNA: TGTGCCACCAGCAGCTTAATTGACGGAGACTATGGCTACACCTTC
CDR3: CATSSLIDGDYGYTF

length: 11
J: TRBJ2-5
size: few
V: TRBV24-1
D: .
DNA: TGTGCCACCAGGCACAAAGAGACCCAGTACTTC
CDR3: CATRHKETQYF

length: 15
J: TRBJ2-7
size: .
V: TRBV28
D: .
DNA: TGTGCCAGCAGCTTCCAGGACGGAAGCTCCTACGAGCAGTACTTC
CDR3: CASSFQDGSSYEQYF

length: 16
J: TRBJ1-4
size: .
V: TRBV20-1
D: .
DNA: TGCAGTGCTAGGTCCTCCGGGGGGACCCTTAATGAAAAACTGTTTTTT
CDR3: CSARSSGGTLNEKLFF

length: 15
J: TRBJ1-2
size: .
V: TRBV14
D: .
DNA: TGTGCCAGCAGCCCGTCACAGGGATTCAGCTATGGCTACACCTTC
CDR3: CASSPSQGFSYGYTF

length: 15
J: TRBJ2-5
size: few
V: TRBV12-3/TRBV12-4
D: .
DNA: TGTGCCAGCAGCTCCCCTCTAGGGGAAAGGGAGACCCAGTACTTC
CDR3: CASSSPLGERETQYF

length: 17
J: TRBJ2-1
size: few
V: TRBV5-1
D: TRBD2
DNA: TGCGCCAGCAGCCCCGGACTAGCGGGGGCCCCGGGGAATGAGCAGTTCTTC
CDR3: CASSPGLAGAPGNEQFF

length: 14
J: TRBJ2-1
size: .
V: TRBV20-1
D: TRBD2
DNA: TGCAGTGCGAAGACTAGCGGGACCTACAATGAGCAGTTCTTC
CDR3: CSAKTSGTYNEQFF